This record concerns one TCR beta chain sequence. Treatment here: preoperative locoregional IRX-2 cytokine immunotherapy. Samples came from a phase Ib trial of preoperative locoregional IRX-2 cytokine immunotherapy. This record comes from a study of preoperative IRX-2 immunotherapy in early breast cancer. TCRdb keeps only in-frame clones here, not all; method: immunoSEQ multiplex PCR. The table includes around 29,000 clones, about four fifths detected once. The V segment lost 3 bases and the J segment 0 bases; nucleotides outside the gene matches: 13. The CDR3 consists of 18 residues. Looked up from germline, CDR1 is SGHRS and CDR2 is YFSETQ.

The sample was acquired from a patient treated with IRX-2 immunotherapy. The source is a human donor with breast cancer. The chain is built from TRBV5-1 and TRBJ1-2; 8 bases align to TRBD1. The CDR3 here is CASSSKGDRGTSNYGYTF. For the CDR3, the DNA is TGCGCCAGCAGCTCAAAGGGTGACAGGGGTACGTCTAACTATGGCTACACCTTC.